The present TCR beta chain was sequenced within a study of control samples from healthy donors and cancer patients. Profiling relied on immunoSEQ multiplex PCR, and the TCRdb table lists in-frame clones only, not all of them. The profile shows approximately 170,000 clones, around nine tenths of them singletons. This CDR3 contains 15 residues. Trimming took off 5 bases at V and 7 bases at J, with 17 bases between the two ends. Per germline, CDR1 LNHDA and CDR2 SQIVND (reference sequence). This chain joins TRBV19 and TRBJ1-4, with D possibly being TRBD1 (5 bases). The clonotype was recovered from a man aged 25 to 40 in good health. The sample taken for sequencing was blood. CDR3 DNA: TGTGCCAGTAGTCGACGGGCAGGGATTGGTGAAAAACTGTTTTTT. As protein: CASSRRAGIGEKLFF.